The 19 T cell receptor beta chains reported below all come from one sample, sequenced in a study of blood T cell repertoires in COVID-19. Produced via immunoSEQ multiplex PCR; TCRdb's table is partial and in-frame only. The table has about 280,000 clones, approximately 83% seen once. The sample was peripheral blood. The receptors were sampled from a woman between 50 and 59 years old who had recovered from COVID-19.

The V call is TRBV21-1, the J call TRBJ1-5; the tabulated D call, TRBD1, remains unverified against the DNA. TRBV21-1 is noted as a pseudogene. The CDR3 sequence is 14 residues long. The CDR3 reads CASSRQGCNQPQHF. CDR3 DNA: TGTGCCAGCAGCCGACAGGGTTGCAATCAGCCCCAGCATTTT.

The chain combines TRBV6-5 with TRBJ2-1, with 8 bases identical to TRBD2. Trimming at V came to 1 base and at J to 6 bases, leaving 8 bases not matched to a gene. The CDR3 spans 16 residues. The germline CDR1 and CDR2 sequences are MNHEY and SVGAGI. CDR3 residues: CASSYLVAGLGNEQFF. The CDR3 DNA is TGTGCCAGCAGTTACTTGGTAGCGGGGTTAGGCAATGAGCAGTTCTTC.

V usage is TRBV25-1 and J usage is TRBJ2-7, with D maybe TRBD1 (5 bases). V lost 1 base and J 5 bases, leaving 15 bases between the germline ends. This CDR3 is built from 15 residues. CDR1 and CDR2 from the germline V gene are MGHDK and SYGVNS. The CDR3 DNA sequence: TGTGCCAGCAGTGAATTCGGCGTCAGGGCCCACGAGCAGTACTTC. It translates to CASSEFGVRAHEQYF.

V is TRBV4-2 and J is TRBJ2-7; tentative D call: TRBD1 (6 bases). This CDR3 is 16 amino acids long. CDR1 is LGHNA, CDR2 YNFKEQ, per germline. V lost 3 bases, J lost 0 bases, and 15 bases lay in between. In DNA form, the CDR3 reads TGTGCCAGCAGCCAGGCGCAGGGGATAGACTCCTACGAGCAGTACTTC. This translates into CASSQAQGIDSYEQYF.

The V gene is TRBV28, the J gene TRBJ1-2; 10 bases line up with TRBD1. The V gene end was trimmed by 5 bases and the J gene end by 4 bases; junction bases not matched to a gene: 4. Germline V gene lookup returns CDR1 MDHEN and CDR2 SYDVKM. This CDR3 is built from 14 residues. CDR3 in amino acids: CASSLRTGGYGYTF. CDR3 in DNA: TGTGCCAGCAGTCTCCGGACAGGGGGCTATGGCTACACCTTC.

This chain uses TRBV5-1 with TRBJ1-1, with TRBD1 matching over 7 bases. The V segment lost 0 bases and the J segment 5 bases; nucleotides outside the gene matches: 13. There are 17 residues in the CDR3. The germline CDR1 and CDR2 sequences are SGHRS and YFSETQ. The CDR3 region is CASSLVALTGDGTEAFF. CDR3 in DNA: TGCGCCAGCAGCTTGGTTGCCCTTACAGGGGATGGGACTGAAGCTTTCTTT.

CDR3 DNA: TGCGCCAGCAGCCATCCTCCCGGGAGCGACAATGAGCAGTTCTTC. Protein product: CASSHPPGSDNEQFF. This chain connects TRBV4-1 to TRBJ2-1; maybe TRBD2 (6 bases). V dropped 3 bases and J dropped 5 bases, with 14 bases sitting between them. CDR3 size: 15 residues. Germline V lookup: CDR1 MGHRA, CDR2 YSYEKL.

The rearrangement links TRBV10-2 to TRBJ2-7; D perhaps matches TRBD1 (6 bases). The V gene lost 7 bases and the J gene lost 4 bases, with 20 bases spanning the gap. The CDR3 sequence is 15 residues long. Germline lookup yields CDR1 WSHSY and CDR2 SAAADI. CDR3 sequence: CASKTGELTPYEQYF. The CDR3 nucleotides are TGCGCCAGCAAGACAGGTGAACTTACACCTTACGAGCAGTACTTC.

The chain uses TRBV27 and TRBJ1-1; D not resolved. V was clipped by 6 bases and J by 3 bases, with 14 bases between them. Germline values: CDR1 MNHEY, CDR2 SMNVEV (reference sequence). The CDR3 loop spans 14 amino acids. As DNA, the CDR3 is TGTGCCAGCAGGAACGGAGGAGTTCACACTGAAGCTTTCTTT. This sequence encodes CASRNGGVHTEAFF.

This clone was seen only once. This chain uses TRBV7-2 with TRBJ2-3; 12 bases map to TRBD2. J lost 6 bases, V lost 1 base, and 5 bases had no gene match. The CDR3 consists of 16 residues. Per germline, CDR1 SGHTA and CDR2 FQGNSA. Here the CDR3 reads CASSLGTSGGWDTQYF. In DNA form, the CDR3 reads TGTGCCAGCAGCTTAGGAACTAGCGGGGGGTGGGATACGCAGTATTTT. Full variable domain (remainder filled in from reference TRBV7-2 and TRBJ2-3): GAGVSQSPSNKVTEKGKDVELRCDPISGHTALYWYRQSLGQGLEFLIYFQGNSAPDKSGLPSDRFSAERTGGSVSTLTIQRTQQEDSAVYLCASSLGTSGGWDTQYFGPGTRLTVL.

This chain joins TRBV6-1 and TRBJ2-1; TRBD1 matches 8 bases. The CDR3 is 15 amino acids. Germline V CDR1 and CDR2: MNHNS, SASEGT. Trimming cost V 4 bases and J 4 bases; bases outside gene matches: 6. CDR3 in DNA: TGTGCCAGCAGTGCCCTACGACAGGGGTACAATGAGCAGTTCTTC. Its translation is CASSALRQGYNEQFF.

The rearrangement links TRBV30 to TRBJ1-2; 8 positions match TRBD1. The CDR3 length is 12 residues. Germline CDR1 and CDR2: GTSNPN and SVGIG (reference sequence). J lost 7 bases, V lost 6 bases, and 7 bases had no gene match. CDR3 region: CACSQGAAGYTF. The CDR3 nucleotides read TGTGCCTGTTCCCAGGGGGCTGCTGGCTACACCTTC.

V usage is TRBV28 and J usage is TRBJ2-1; 15 bases map to TRBD2. Germline V lookup: CDR1 MDHEN, CDR2 SYDVKM. The CDR3 is 18 residues long. V trimming: 1 base; J trimming: 5 bases; junction bases outside the gene matches: 6. CDR3 sequence reads: CASSLFGLAGGPHNEQFF. The CDR3 DNA follows: TGTGCCAGCAGTTTATTCGGACTAGCGGGAGGGCCTCACAATGAGCAGTTCTTC.

The V gene is TRBV9, the J gene TRBJ2-1; possibly TRBD1 for D (5 bases). The V and J ends lost 0 bases and 6 bases respectively, with 13 bases between them. Germline V gives CDR1 SGDLS, CDR2 YYNGEE. CDR3 size: 15 residues. The CDR3 DNA reads as TGTGCCAGCAGCGTAGAACCCTCAGACAGCAATGAGCAGTTCTTC. The encoded protein is CASSVEPSDSNEQFF.

This sequence joins TRBV7-2 and TRBJ1-5; TRBD1 matches 8 bases. Losses at the gene ends were 2 bases for V and 4 bases for J; bases not matched to a gene: 4. Germline loops: CDR1 SGHTA, CDR2 FQGNSA. This CDR3 is 15 amino acids long. The CDR3 DNA reads as TGTGCCAGCAGCTTATACAGGGGGAGGAATCAGCCCCAGCATTTT. Its protein is CASSLYRGRNQPQHF. The full variable domain, in which reference TRBV7-2 and TRBJ1-5 provide the parts outside the CDR3, is GAGVSQSPSNKVTEKGKDVELRCDPISGHTALYWYRQSLGQGLEFLIYFQGNSAPDKSGLPSDRFSAERTGGSVSTLTIQRTQQEDSAVYLCASSLYRGRNQPQHFGDGTRLSIL.

The V call is TRBV5-1, the J call TRBJ2-7; 7 positions agree with TRBD1. CDR3 size: 15 residues. V was clipped by 0 bases and J by 0 bases; unmatched bases: 3. The germline V gene encodes CDR1 SGHRS and CDR2 YFSETQ. The CDR3 DNA reads TGCGCCAGCAGCTTGGTGTCAGGGGGCTCCTACGAGCAGTACTTC. Protein product: CASSLVSGGSYEQYF.

About this clone: Other DNA sequences from this sample encode an identical CDR3 as well. V usage is TRBV6-5 and J usage is TRBJ1-2; D is possibly TRBD1 (5 bases). There are 13 residues in the CDR3. Trimming removed 5 bases at V and 4 bases at J, with 11 bases between. The germline CDR1 and CDR2 sequences are MNHEY and SVGAGI. As DNA, the CDR3 is TGTGCCAGCAGTCCTCAGGGAAGCTATGGCTACACCTTC. Translating it yields CASSPQGSYGYTF.

The genes are TRBV11-2 and TRBJ2-1, with 10 bases matching TRBD2. Looked up from germline, CDR1 is SGHAT and CDR2 is FQNNGV. The trim removed 1 base at V and 7 bases at J, leaving 4 bases unmatched. The CDR3 runs 15 residues. As DNA, the CDR3 is TGTGCCAGCAGCTTAGGCGGTAGCGGGGGGAATGAGCAGTTCTTC. Protein: CASSLGGSGGNEQFF.

The J gene is TRBJ1-2, the V gene TRBV24-1; 9 bases map to TRBD1. J lost 5 bases, V lost 8 bases, and 8 bases had no gene match. Germline assignment: CDR1 KGHDR and CDR2 SFDVKD. The CDR3 is made up of 14 amino acids. CDR3 in DNA: TGTGCCACCAATGCGGGAGACAGGGGGTATGGCTACACCTTC. Amino acid sequence: CATNAGDRGYGYTF.